This TCR beta chain was found in a study of post-analysis software for immune sequencing data (dated by TCRdb to about 2015). Describing the broader study: Recorded disease courses included relapsing-remitting, secondary progressive and progressive-relapsing multiple sclerosis, with some patients lacking subtype annotation. The multiple sclerosis patient repertoires were compared with 10 to 12 previously published healthy control repertoires from donors aged about 6 to 26 years. A subset of samples was prepared in parallel using single-end sample barcoding, then pooled and co-amplified after Illumina adapter ligation.

Libraries were built with PCR. The data were produced on an Illumina HiSeq 2500. To reduce PCR and sequencing biases, unique molecular identifiers were built into the TCR beta cDNA libraries. Roughly 500,000 cDNA molecules were obtained per 1 to 10 million input T cells, so each molecule approximated one T cell. The patient libraries were prepared and sequenced with the same protocol used for the earlier healthy control dataset. Samples belonging to the same batch were prepared together, multiplexed and sequenced on a shared HiSeq lane. Per the original workflow: MIGEC handled the raw barcoded reads, throwing out single-read molecular identifier groups before consensus assembly and CDR3 extraction. VDJtools was used for post-analysis of the clonotype tables, with diversity normalized by down-sampling every dataset to the smallest sample size. To correct batch-related cross-sample contamination, repertoire overlap clustering matched CDR3 amino acid sequences but not nucleotide sequences. The raw public reads went through TCRdb reprocessing: fastp at Q25, MiXCR clone calling, in-frame beta chains kept. Each entry is one CDR3 protein sequence, shown with its most common DNA and genes. Here the V and J calls rest on TCRdb's processing, not on the authors' analysis. The sample data list fewer than 900,000 distinct CDR3 sequences, and roughly 46% of these were observed just once. The ten largest account for roughly 4.5% of the sample.

As concerns this clonotype: It has no known antigen specificity. Base qualities are not provided; no much larger clone lies one nucleotide away.

What the authors observed across the whole study: Direct clustering with F measure showed strong co-clustering of samples prepared in the same batch, prompting a batch-effect correction. Patients showed significantly higher frequencies than controls for five TRBV segments, among them TRBV5-6, TRBV5-1 and TRBV20-1. The control group was slightly older than the multiple sclerosis patient group. Significantly lower normalized Chao1 diversity was found in multiple sclerosis patients than in controls, suggesting substantial peripheral T-cell clonal expansion.

V sheds 7 bases and J sheds 1 base, leaving 10 bases between their ends. According to the germline V gene (reference sequence), CDR1 reads SEHNR and CDR2 reads FQNEAQ. Counted from cysteine to phenylalanine, this CDR3 has 13 amino acids. Only CDR3 DNA is held: 39 bases, read in frame from base 1. TCR beta repertoires were profiled from peripheral blood of 13 young patients with multiple sclerosis to demonstrate the VDJtools post-analysis software. The multiple sclerosis patients were children and adolescents ranging in age from roughly 6 to 15 years. The chain employs TRBV7-9 and TRBJ1-1, with the D gene not confidently named. The origin of this receptor is a girl aged 5-17 years with multiple sclerosis. The sequenced material came from blood. The sequenced DNA is TGTGCCAGCACGCGGGGAACGAACACTGAAGCTTTCTTT. Translated, it gives CASTRGTNTEAFF.